This T cell receptor beta chain originates from a study of graft-versus-host responses after intestinal transplantation. Study-level results: Early after transplant, HvG clones declined as circulating GvH clones peaked. GvH clones surfaced in recipient marrow, some emerging earlier in ileum or blood.

In regard to this clone: Its target is unknown.

V lost 2 bases to trimming and J lost 5 bases, with 13 bases between them. Germline V CDR1 and CDR2: SGHRS, YFSETQ. The CDR3 runs 15 residues. The repertoire was sequenced with immunoSEQ multiplex PCR; TCRdb's copy has only in-frame clones and lacks some. The table has roughly 99,000 clones, about 87% seen once. The V gene is TRBV5-1, the J gene TRBJ2-2; D is possibly TRBD2 (5 bases). Here the sequenced sample was unstimulated CD4+ T cells sorted from spleen or lymph node cells, taken before transplant. This sequence was found in a human donor who was the organ donor for an intestinal transplant. This chain's CDR3 is CASSLRGWGTGELFF. The CDR3 nucleotides are TGCGCCAGCAGCTTACGGGGATGGGGTACCGGGGAGCTGTTTTTT.